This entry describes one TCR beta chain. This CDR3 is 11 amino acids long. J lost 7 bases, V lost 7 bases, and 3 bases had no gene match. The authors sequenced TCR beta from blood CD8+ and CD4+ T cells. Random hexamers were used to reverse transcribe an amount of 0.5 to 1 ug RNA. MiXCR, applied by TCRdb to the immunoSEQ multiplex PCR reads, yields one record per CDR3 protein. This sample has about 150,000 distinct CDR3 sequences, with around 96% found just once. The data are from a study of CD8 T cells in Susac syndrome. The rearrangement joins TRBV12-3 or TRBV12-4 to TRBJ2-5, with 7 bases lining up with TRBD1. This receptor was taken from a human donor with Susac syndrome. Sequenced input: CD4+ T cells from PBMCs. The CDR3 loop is CASTHRGTQYF. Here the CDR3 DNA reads TGTGCCAGCACCCACAGGGGGACCCAGTACTTC.